This TCR beta chain was captured by sequencing in a study of T cells after yellow fever vaccination. The authors made TCR cDNA by 5'RACE template switching, adding a universal primer site and UMIs. Each CDR3 protein is one row after TCRdb ran MiXCR on the 5' RACE reads. The sample holds about 85,000 distinct CDR3 sequences, more than 10% seen once. The CDR3 is made up of 18 amino acids. In germline, CDR1 is LGHNA, CDR2 YSLEER. The germline V and J ends were trimmed by 0 bases and 3 bases, with 19 bases remaining between them. This specimen was CD8+ T cells not binding an NS4B(214-222) dextramer, sorted from PBMCs, taken roughly 20 days after the first yellow fever vaccination. This chain links TRBV4-3 with TRBJ2-3; tentatively, D is TRBD1 (5 bases). The receptor was derived from a man younger than 35 who received the YFV17D yellow fever vaccine. The CDR3 sequence is CASSQDPSPPGRTDTQYF. The CDR3 region has the DNA TGCGCCAGCAGCCAAGATCCCTCCCCGCCAGGGCGAACAGATACGCAGTATTTT.